This section outlines one T cell receptor beta chain sequence together with its context. The antigen is not known. These data are taken from a study of cytomegalovirus exposure and HLA in healthy donors. The CDR3 is made up of 14 amino acids. CDR1 is MNHEY and CDR2 is SVGAGI in the germline V gene. V trimming: 2 bases; J trimming: 8 bases; junction bases outside the gene matches: 5. Vbeta (60) and Jbeta (13) primers were used in the PCR. Generated by immunoSEQ multiplex PCR, the TCRdb table keeps only in-frame clones and is missing some. The profile covers over 100,000 clones, with roughly 80% appearing a single time and 3% to 4% taken by the ten largest. Notes on the study in general: A classifier reportedly called cytomegalovirus status with high sensitivity and specificity.

Source material: PBMCs. The receptor comes from a woman younger than 45 in good health and CMV-seropositive. V gene TRBV6-5 combines with J gene TRBJ1-2, with TRBD1 matching over 10 bases. The CDR3 region is CASSYLGQGSGYTF. The DNA for the CDR3 is TGTGCCAGCAGTTACCTGGGACAGGGGAGCGGCTACACCTTC.